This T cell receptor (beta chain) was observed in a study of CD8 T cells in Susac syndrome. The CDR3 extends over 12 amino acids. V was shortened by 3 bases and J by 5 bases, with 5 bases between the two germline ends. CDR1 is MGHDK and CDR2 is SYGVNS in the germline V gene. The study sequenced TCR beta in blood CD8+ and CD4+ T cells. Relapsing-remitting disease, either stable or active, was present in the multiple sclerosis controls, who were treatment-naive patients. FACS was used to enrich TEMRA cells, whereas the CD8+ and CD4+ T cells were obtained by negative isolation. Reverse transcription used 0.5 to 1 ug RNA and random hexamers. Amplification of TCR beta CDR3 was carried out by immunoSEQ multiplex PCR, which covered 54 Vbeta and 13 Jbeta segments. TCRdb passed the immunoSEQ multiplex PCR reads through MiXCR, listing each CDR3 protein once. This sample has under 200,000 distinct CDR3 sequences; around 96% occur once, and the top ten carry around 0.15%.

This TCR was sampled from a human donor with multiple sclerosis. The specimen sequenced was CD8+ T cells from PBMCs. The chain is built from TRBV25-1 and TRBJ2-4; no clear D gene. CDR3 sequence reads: CASSDTENIQYF. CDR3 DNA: TGTGCCAGCAGTGATACAGAAAACATTCAGTACTTC.